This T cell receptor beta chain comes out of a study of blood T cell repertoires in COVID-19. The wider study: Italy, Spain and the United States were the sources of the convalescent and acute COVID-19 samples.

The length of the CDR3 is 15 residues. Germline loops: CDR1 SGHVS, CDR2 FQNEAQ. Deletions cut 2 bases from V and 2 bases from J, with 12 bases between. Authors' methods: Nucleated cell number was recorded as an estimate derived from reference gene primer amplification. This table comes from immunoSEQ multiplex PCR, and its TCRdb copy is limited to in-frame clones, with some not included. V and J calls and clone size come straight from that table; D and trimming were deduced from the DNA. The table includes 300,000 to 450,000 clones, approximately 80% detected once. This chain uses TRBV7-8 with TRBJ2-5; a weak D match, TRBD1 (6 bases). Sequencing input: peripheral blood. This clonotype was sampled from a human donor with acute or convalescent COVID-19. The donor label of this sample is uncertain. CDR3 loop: CASSLRGTVQETQYF. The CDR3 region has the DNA TGTGCCAGCAGCTTAAGGGGGACCGTACAAGAGACCCAGTACTTC.